A selection of T cell receptor beta chains follows, all from one sample in a study of Graves' ophthalmopathy and Graves' hyperthyroidism. TCRdb re-called the multiplex PCR reads with MiXCR, one entry per CDR3 protein. The sample consists of about 210,000 distinct CDR3 sequences, approximately 28% of them appearing once. Sequenced: peripheral blood. The source is a man aged 50-59 years with Graves' ophthalmopathy. Both conserved end residues are trimmed from each CDR3.

TRBV28,TRBJ2-7,ASGPRDEQY
TRBV12-3/TRBV12-4,TRBJ1-5,ASTADRGHRQPQH
TRBV5-1,TRBJ2-5,ASSPGASQETQY
TRBV6-2/TRBV6-3,TRBJ2-2,ASRPSVITNTGELF
TRBV29-1,TRBJ1-2,SVEGLTLDYGYT
TRBV18,TRBJ2-4,ASSTGSKNIQY
TRBV6-2/TRBV6-3,TRBJ1-6,ASSYGFGYSYNSPLH
TRBV7-9,TRBJ2-2,ASSSLHTGELF
TRBV25-1,TRBJ1-2,ASSEYRQGSGYT
TRBV2,TRBJ1-1,ASSFRSNTEAF
TRBV20-1,TRBJ2-2,SARLPGQPGELF
TRBV20-1,TRBJ1-3,SAMVPAPSSGNTIY
TRBV11-2,TRBJ2-5,ASSHTRDRGIGETQY
TRBV20-1,TRBJ2-7,SASVGSGYEQY
TRBV28,TRBJ2-2,ASYGPQNTGELF
TRBV12-3/TRBV12-4,TRBJ2-7,ASSYTGPIDEQY
TRBV7-2,TRBJ2-2,ASSFQGTTGELF